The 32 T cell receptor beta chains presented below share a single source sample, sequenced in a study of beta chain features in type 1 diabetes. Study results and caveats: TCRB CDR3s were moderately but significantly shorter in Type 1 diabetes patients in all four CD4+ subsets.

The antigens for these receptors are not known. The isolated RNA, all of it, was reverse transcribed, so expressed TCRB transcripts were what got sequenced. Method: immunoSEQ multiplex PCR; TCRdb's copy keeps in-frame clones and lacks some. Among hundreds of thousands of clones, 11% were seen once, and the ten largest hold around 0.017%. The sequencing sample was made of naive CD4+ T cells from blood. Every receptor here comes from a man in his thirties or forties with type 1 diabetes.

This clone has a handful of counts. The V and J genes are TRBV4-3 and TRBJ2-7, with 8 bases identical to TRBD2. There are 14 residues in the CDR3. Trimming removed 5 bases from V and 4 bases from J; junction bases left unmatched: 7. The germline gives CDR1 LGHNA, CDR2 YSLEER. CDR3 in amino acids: CASSRSGGMYEQYF. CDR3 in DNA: TGCGCCAGCAGCAGGAGCGGGGGTATGTACGAGCAGTACTTC.

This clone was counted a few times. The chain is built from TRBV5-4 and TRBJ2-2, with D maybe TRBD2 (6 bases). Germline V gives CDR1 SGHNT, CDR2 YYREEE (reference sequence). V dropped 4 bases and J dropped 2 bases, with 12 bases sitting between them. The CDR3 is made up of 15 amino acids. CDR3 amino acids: CASSAMGGNTGELFF. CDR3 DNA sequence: TGTGCCAGCAGCGCTATGGGGGGTAACACCGGGGAGCTGTTTTTT.

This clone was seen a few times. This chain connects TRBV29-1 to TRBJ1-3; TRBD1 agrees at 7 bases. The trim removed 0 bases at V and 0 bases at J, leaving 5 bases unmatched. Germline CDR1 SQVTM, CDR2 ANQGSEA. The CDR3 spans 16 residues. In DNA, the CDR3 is TGCAGCGTTGAAGATCTTGGGACAGCCTCTGGAAACACCATATATTTT. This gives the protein CSVEDLGTASGNTIYF. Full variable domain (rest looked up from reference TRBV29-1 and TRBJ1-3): SAVISQKPSRDICQRGTSLTIQCQVDSQVTMMFWYRQQPGQSLTLIATANQGSEATYESGFVIDKFPISRPNLTFSTLTVSNMSPEDSSIYLCSVEDLGTASGNTIYFGEGSWLTVV.

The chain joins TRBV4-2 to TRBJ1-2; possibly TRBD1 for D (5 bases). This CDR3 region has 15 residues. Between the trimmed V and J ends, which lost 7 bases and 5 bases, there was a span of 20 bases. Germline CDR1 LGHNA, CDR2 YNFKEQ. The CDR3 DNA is TGTGCCAGCAAAGACCTTACGGGACTAGCTTATGGCTACACCTTC. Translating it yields CASKDLTGLAYGYTF.

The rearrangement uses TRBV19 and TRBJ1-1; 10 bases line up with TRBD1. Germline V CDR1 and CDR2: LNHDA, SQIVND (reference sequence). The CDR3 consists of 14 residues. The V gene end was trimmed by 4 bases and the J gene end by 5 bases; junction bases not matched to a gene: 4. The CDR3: CASSKGQGSTEAFF. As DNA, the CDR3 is TGTGCCAGTAGTAAGGGACAGGGGTCTACTGAAGCTTTCTTT.

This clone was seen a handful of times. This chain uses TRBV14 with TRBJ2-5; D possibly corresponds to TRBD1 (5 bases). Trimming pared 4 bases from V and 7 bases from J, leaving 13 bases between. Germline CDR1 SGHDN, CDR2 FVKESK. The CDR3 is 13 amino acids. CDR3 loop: CASSPQVTATQYF. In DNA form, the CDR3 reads TGTGCCAGCAGCCCACAGGTCACTGCGACCCAGTACTTC.

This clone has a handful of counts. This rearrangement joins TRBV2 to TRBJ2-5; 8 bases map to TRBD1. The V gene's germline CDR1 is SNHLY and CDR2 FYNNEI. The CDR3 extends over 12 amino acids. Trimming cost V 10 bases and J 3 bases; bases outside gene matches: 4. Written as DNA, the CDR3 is TGTGCCACCTCGGGACAGGAAGAGACCCAGTACTTC. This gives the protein CATSGQEETQYF. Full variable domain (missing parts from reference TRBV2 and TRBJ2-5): EPEVTQTPSHQVTQMGQEVILRCVPISNHLYFYWYRQILGQKVEFLVSFYNNEISEKSEIFDDQFSVERPDGSNFTLKIRSTKLEDSAMYFCATSGQEETQYFGPGTRLLVL.

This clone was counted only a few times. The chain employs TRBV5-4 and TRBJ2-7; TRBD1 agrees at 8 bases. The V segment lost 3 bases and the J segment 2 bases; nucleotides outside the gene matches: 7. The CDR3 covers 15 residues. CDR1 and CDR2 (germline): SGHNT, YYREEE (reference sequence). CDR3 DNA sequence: TGTGCCAGCAGCTCCAGGGCACAGGGGGCCTACGAGCAGTACTTC. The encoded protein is CASSSRAQGAYEQYF.

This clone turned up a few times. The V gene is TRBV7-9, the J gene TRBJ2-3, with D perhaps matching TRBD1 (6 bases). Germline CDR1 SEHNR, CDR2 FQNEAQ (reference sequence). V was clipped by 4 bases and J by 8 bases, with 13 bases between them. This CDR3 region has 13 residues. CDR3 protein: CASSSTGLGTQYF. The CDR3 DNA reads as TGTGCCAGCAGCTCTACAGGGCTCGGTACGCAGTATTTT.

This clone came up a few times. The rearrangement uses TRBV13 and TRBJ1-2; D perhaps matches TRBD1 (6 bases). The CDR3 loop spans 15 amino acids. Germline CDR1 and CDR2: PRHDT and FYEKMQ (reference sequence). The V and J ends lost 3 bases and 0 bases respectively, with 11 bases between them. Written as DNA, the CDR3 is TGTGCCAGCAGCTTGGGCGGACAGACTAACTATGGCTACACCTTC. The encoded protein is CASSLGGQTNYGYTF. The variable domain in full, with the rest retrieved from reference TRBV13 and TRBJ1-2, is AAGVIQSPRHLIKEKRETATLKCYPIPRHDTVYWYQQGPGQDPQFLISFYEKMQSDKGSIPDRFSAQQFSDYHSELNMSSLELGDSALYFCASSLGGQTNYGYTFGSGTRLTVV.

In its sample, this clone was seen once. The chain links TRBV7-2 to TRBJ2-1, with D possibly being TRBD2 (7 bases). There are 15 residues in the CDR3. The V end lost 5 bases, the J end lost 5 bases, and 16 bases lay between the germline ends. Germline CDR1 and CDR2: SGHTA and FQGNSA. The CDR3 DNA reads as TGTGCCAGCAGCGGAGGGGGGGGCCTTAACAATGAGCAGTTCTTC. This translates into CASSGGGGLNNEQFF.

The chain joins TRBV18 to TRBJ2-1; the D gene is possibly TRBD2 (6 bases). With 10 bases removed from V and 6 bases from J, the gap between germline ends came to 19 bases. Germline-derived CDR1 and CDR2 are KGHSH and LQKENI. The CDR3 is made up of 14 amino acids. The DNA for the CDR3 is TGTGCCACCAATTCGGTGGCGGGGATCAATGAGCAGTTCTTC. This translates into CATNSVAGINEQFF.

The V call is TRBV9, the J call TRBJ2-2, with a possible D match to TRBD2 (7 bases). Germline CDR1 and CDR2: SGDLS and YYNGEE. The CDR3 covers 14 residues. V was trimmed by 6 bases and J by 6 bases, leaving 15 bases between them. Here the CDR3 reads CASKAGAVSGELFF. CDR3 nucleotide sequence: TGTGCCAGCAAGGCGGGGGCGGTCTCCGGGGAGCTGTTTTTT.

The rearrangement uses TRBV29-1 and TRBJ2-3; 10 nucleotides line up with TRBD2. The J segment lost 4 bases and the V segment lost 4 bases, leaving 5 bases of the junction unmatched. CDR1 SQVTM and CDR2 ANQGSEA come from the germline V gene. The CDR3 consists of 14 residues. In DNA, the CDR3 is TGCAGCGTTGGCAGCGGGGGGGCCCCAGATACGCAGTATTTT. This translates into CSVGSGGAPDTQYF.

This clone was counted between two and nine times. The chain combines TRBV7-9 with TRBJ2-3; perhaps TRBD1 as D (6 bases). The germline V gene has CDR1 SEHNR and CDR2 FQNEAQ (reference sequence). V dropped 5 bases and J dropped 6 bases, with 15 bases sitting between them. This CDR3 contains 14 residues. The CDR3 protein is CASSAGQPGDTQYF. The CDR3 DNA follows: TGTGCCAGCAGCGCCGGACAGCCAGGGGATACGCAGTATTTT.

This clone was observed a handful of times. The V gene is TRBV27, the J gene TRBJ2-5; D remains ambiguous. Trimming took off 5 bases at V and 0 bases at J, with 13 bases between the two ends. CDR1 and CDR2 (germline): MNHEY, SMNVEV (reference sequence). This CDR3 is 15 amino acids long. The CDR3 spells CASSPRWPYQETQYF. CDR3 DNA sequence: TGTGCCAGCAGTCCTAGATGGCCATACCAAGAGACCCAGTACTTC.

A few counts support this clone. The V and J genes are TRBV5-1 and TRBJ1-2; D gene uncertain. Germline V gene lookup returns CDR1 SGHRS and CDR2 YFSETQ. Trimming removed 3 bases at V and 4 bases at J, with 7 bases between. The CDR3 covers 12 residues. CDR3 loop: CASSSGGYGYTF. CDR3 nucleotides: TGCGCCAGCAGCTCGGGTGGCTATGGCTACACCTTC.

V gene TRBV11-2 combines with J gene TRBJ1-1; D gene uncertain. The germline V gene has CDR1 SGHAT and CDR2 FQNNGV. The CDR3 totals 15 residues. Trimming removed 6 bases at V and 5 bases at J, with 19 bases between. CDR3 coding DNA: TGTGCCAGCAGTTACAAGGCGGCGGGAAGGACTGAAGCTTTCTTT. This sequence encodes CASSYKAAGRTEAFF.

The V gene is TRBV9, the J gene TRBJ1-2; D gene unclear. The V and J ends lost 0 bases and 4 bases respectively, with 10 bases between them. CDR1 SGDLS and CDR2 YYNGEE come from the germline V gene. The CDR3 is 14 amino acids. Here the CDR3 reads CASSVDHSFYGYTF. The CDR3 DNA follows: TGTGCCAGCAGCGTAGATCACAGCTTCTATGGCTACACCTTC. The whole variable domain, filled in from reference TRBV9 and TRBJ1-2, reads DSGVTQTPKHLITATGQRVTLRCSPRSGDLSVYWYQQSLDQGLQFLIQYYNGEERAKGNILERFSAQQFPDLHSELNLSSLELGDSALYFCASSVDHSFYGYTFGSGTRLTVV.

CDR3 loop: CASSGRETSWDTQYF. As DNA, the CDR3 is TGTGCCAGCAGCGGGCGAGAGACTAGCTGGGATACGCAGTATTTT. This chain uses TRBV7-9 with TRBJ2-3; 7 bases line up with TRBD2. CDR1 is SEHNR, CDR2 FQNEAQ, per germline (reference sequence). The CDR3 length is 15 residues. With 5 bases clipped from V and 6 bases from J, the junction kept 11 bases outside the gene matches.

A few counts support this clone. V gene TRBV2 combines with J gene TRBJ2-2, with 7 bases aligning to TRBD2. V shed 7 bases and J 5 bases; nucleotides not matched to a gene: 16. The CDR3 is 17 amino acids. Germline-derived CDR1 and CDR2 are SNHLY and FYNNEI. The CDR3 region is CASTPGLAGLPTGELFF. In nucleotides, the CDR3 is TGTGCCAGCACTCCGGGTTTAGCGGGTTTACCTACCGGGGAGCTGTTTTTT.

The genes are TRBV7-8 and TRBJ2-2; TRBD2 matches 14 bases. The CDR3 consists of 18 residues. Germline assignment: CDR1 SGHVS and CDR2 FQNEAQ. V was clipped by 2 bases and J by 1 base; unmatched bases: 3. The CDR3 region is CASSLRTSGGLNTGELFF. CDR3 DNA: TGTGCCAGCAGCTTACGGACTAGCGGGGGGTTGAACACCGGGGAGCTGTTTTTT.

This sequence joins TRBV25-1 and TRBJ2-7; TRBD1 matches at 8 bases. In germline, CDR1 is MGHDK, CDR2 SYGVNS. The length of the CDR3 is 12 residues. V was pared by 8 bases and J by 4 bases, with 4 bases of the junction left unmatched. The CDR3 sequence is CASQGAGYEQYF. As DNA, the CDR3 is TGTGCCAGCCAGGGGGCCGGGTACGAGCAGTACTTC.

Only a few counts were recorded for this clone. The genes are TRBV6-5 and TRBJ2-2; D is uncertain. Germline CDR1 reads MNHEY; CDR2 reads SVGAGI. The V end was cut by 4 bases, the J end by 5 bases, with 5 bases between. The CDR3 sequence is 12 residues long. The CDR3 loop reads CASSFYTGELFF. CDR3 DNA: TGTGCCAGCAGTTTCTATACCGGGGAGCTGTTTTTT.

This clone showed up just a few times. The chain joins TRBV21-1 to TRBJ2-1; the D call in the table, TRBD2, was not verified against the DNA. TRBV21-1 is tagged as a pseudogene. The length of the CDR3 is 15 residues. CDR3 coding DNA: TGTGCCAGCAGCAAGCCGGGACTTTCCTACAATGAGCAGTTCTTC. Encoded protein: CASSKPGLSYNEQFF.

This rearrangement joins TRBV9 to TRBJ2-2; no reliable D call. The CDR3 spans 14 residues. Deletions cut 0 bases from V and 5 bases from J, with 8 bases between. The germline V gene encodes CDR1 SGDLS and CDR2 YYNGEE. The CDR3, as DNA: TGTGCCAGCAGCGTAGCTTATCCGACCGGGGAGCTGTTTTTT. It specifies CASSVAYPTGELFF.

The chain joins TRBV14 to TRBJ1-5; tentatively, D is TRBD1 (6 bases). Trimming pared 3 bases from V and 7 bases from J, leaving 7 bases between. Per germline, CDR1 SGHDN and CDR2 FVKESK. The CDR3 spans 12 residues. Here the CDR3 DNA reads TGTGCCAGCAGCCACCAGGGGCAGCCCCAGCATTTT. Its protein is CASSHQGQPQHF.

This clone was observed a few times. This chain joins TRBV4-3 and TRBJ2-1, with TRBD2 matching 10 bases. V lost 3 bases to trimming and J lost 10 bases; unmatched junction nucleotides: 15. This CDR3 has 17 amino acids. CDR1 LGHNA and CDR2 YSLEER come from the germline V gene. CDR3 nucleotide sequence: TGCGCCAGCAGCCAGTCCGGGACTAGCGAGGCTGGGGGCGAGCAGTTCTTC. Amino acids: CASSQSGTSEAGGEQFF.

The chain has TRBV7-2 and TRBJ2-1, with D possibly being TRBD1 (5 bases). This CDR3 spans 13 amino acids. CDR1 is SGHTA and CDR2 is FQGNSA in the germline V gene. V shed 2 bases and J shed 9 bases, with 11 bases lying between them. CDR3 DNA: TGTGCCAGCAGCTTACGCTGGCAGGGTGAGCAGTTCTTC. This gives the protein CASSLRWQGEQFF.

CDR3 sequence: CASSPQGAAGNTIYF. CDR3 sequence (DNA): TGTGCCAGCAGTCCCCAGGGGGCGGCTGGAAACACCATATATTTT. The rearrangement joins TRBV6-6 to TRBJ1-3; 8 nucleotides agree with TRBD1. The germline V gene has CDR1 MNHNY and CDR2 SVGAGI (reference sequence). V trimming: 5 bases; J trimming: 2 bases; junction bases outside the gene matches: 5. The CDR3 spans 15 residues.

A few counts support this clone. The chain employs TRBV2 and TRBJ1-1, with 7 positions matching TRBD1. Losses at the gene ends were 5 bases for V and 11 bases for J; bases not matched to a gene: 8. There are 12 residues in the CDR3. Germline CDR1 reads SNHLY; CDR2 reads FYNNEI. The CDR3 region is CASSLSTGTAFF. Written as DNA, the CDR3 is TGTGCCAGCAGTCTATCGACAGGGACGGCTTTCTTT.

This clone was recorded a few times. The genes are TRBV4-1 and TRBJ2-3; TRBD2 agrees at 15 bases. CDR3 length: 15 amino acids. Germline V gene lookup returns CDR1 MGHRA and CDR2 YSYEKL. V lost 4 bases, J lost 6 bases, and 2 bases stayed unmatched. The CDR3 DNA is TGCGCCAGCAGCCGGACTAGCGGGGGGGCGGATACGCAGTATTTT. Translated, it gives CASSRTSGGADTQYF.